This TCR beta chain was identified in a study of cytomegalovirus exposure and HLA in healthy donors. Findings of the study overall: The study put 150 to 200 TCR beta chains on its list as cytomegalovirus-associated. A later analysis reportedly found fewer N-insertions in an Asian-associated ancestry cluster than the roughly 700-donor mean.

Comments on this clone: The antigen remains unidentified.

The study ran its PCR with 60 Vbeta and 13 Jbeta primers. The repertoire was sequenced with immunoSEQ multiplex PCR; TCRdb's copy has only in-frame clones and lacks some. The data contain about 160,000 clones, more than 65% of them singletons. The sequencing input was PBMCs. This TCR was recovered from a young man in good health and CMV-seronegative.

The CDR3 loop reads CAWSSRGTLKAFF. DNA for the CDR3: TGTGCCTGGAGTTCCAGGGGGACCCTCAAAGCTTTCTTT. The genes are TRBV30 and TRBJ1-1; the match to TRBD1 covers 7 bases. CDR3 length equals 13 residues. After removal of 2 bases from V and 9 bases from J, the junction contained 9 bases not matched to a gene. Per the germline V gene, CDR1 is GTSNPN and CDR2 is SVGIG (reference sequence).